These 15 T cell receptor beta chains were all obtained from the same sample, sequenced in a study of technical replicates of blood from several donors. Assay used: immunoSEQ multiplex PCR; TCRdb lists only in-frame clones, some missing. The sample lists about 97,000 clones, around 96% occurring once. Sequenced input: T cells isolated from PBMCs. These receptor sequences come from a human donor in good health.

The chain is built from TRBV4-2 and TRBJ2-7, with D perhaps matching TRBD1 (6 bases). CDR3 size: 18 residues. V lost 1 base and J 0 bases, leaving 19 bases between the germline ends. The V gene's germline CDR1 is LGHNA and CDR2 YNFKEQ. In DNA form, the CDR3 reads TGTGCCAGCAGCCAAGGATCTCCGGGACAACAAAGCTCCTACGAGCAGTACTTC. Encoded protein: CASSQGSPGQQSSYEQYF.

The chain combines TRBV28 with TRBJ1-1, with a tentative D call TRBD1 (6 bases). The germline CDR1 and CDR2 sequences are MDHEN and SYDVKM. The V end lost 5 bases, the J end lost 3 bases, and 10 bases lay between the germline ends. The CDR3 covers 13 residues. CDR3 coding DNA: TGTGCCAGCAGTCCCGACAGGTACACTGAAGCTTTCTTT. This sequence encodes CASSPDRYTEAFF.

V is TRBV15 and J is TRBJ2-7, with D hard to call. The CDR3 extends over 14 amino acids. CDR1 and CDR2 from the germline V gene are LNHNV and YYDKDF (reference sequence). Trimming took off 0 bases at V and 0 bases at J, with 6 bases between the two ends. CDR3 residues: CATSRDQASYEQYF. CDR3 DNA sequence: TGTGCCACCAGCAGAGATCAAGCCTCCTACGAGCAGTACTTC.

This sequence joins TRBV6-1 and TRBJ2-1, with TRBD2 identical over 8 bases. Losses at the gene ends were 5 bases for V and 8 bases for J; bases not matched to a gene: 11. The germline V gene has CDR1 MNHNS and CDR2 SASEGT. CDR3 length: 15 amino acids. CDR3 bases: TGTGCCAGCAGTTCTTTGGGACTAGTGAGGGATGAGCAGTTCTTC. It specifies CASSSLGLVRDEQFF.

This chain uses TRBV4-2 with TRBJ2-7, with 11 positions matching TRBD2. The CDR3 spans 15 residues. The germline gives CDR1 LGHNA, CDR2 YNFKEQ. V was pared by 2 bases and J by 4 bases, with 4 bases of the junction left unmatched. CDR3 sequence reads: CASSQNIAGGYEQYF. CDR3 nucleotide sequence: TGTGCCAGCAGCCAAAACATAGCGGGAGGGTACGAGCAGTACTTC.

This chain connects TRBV7-9 to TRBJ2-4; D may be TRBD1 (6 bases). CDR3 length equals 15 residues. Trimming took off 8 bases at V and 4 bases at J, with 18 bases between the two ends. Germline CDR1 reads SEHNR; CDR2 reads FQNEAQ (reference sequence). The CDR3 protein is CASATPVGTKNIQYF. The CDR3 coding sequence is TGTGCCAGCGCAACGCCCGTGGGGACAAAAAACATTCAGTACTTC.

The chain uses TRBV30 and TRBJ1-1, with D hard to call. In germline, CDR1 is GTSNPN, CDR2 SVGIG (reference sequence). V gave up 3 bases and J gave up 1 base, with 12 bases separating them. CDR3 length equals 14 residues. This CDR3 is CAWRSGSWNTEAFF. In nucleotides, the CDR3 is TGTGCCTGGAGGTCAGGTTCTTGGAACACTGAAGCTTTCTTT.

The chain employs TRBV19 and TRBJ1-5; TRBD1 agrees at 8 bases. The CDR3 covers 14 residues. CDR1 is LNHDA and CDR2 is SQIVND in the germline V gene (reference sequence). V was clipped by 5 bases and J by 2 bases; unmatched bases: 2. In DNA, the CDR3 is TGTGCCAGTAGTTGGGGACAGGGCAATCAGCCCCAGCATTTT. It codes for CASSWGQGNQPQHF.

This chain uses TRBV7-9 with TRBJ1-5; D unresolved. V dropped 6 bases and J dropped 4 bases, with 7 bases sitting between them. CDR1 and CDR2 (germline): SEHNR, FQNEAQ (reference sequence). This CDR3 is 12 amino acids long. The CDR3 protein is CASSLGNQPQHF. Written as DNA, the CDR3 is TGTGCCAGCAGTCTAGGAAATCAGCCCCAGCATTTT.

The gene calls are TRBV4-3 and TRBJ1-4; TRBD1 agrees at 8 bases. CDR3 size: 15 residues. Per the germline V gene, CDR1 is LGHNA and CDR2 is YSLEER. The trim removed 1 base at V and 5 bases at J, leaving 3 bases unmatched. CDR3 sequence (DNA): TGCGCCAGCAGCCAAGGGACAGGGAAGAATGAAAAACTGTTTTTT. Translating gives CASSQGTGKNEKLFF.

The chain links TRBV6-1 to TRBJ2-1; D unclear. The germline gives CDR1 MNHNS, CDR2 SASEGT. The V gene lost 3 bases and the J gene lost 0 bases, with 9 bases spanning the gap. This CDR3 has 15 amino acids. The CDR3 protein is CASSDTESSYNEQFF. The CDR3 region has the DNA TGTGCCAGCAGTGACACGGAGAGCTCCTACAATGAGCAGTTCTTC.

The gene calls are TRBV6-5 and TRBJ1-1; 7 nucleotides match TRBD1. V was pared by 9 bases and J by 5 bases, with 15 bases of the junction left unmatched. The CDR3 is 15 residues long. Germline V lookup: CDR1 MNHEY, CDR2 SVGAGI. The CDR3 DNA sequence: TGTGCCAGTCTGGAAACCGGGACAGCCACTACTGAAGCTTTCTTT. Translation: CASLETGTATTEAFF.

The chain employs TRBV29-1 and TRBJ2-1, with TRBD2 matching over 11 bases. Per germline, CDR1 SQVTM and CDR2 ANQGSEA. After removal of 6 bases from V and 5 bases from J, the junction contained 3 bases not matched to a gene. The CDR3 runs 13 residues. The CDR3 coding sequence is TGCAGCGTGGGGACTAGCGGTAACAATGAGCAGTTCTTC. It yields the protein CSVGTSGNNEQFF.

This chain joins TRBV6-5 and TRBJ1-1, with no clear D. Per the germline V gene, CDR1 is MNHEY and CDR2 is SVGAGI. The length of the CDR3 is 14 residues. The V gene lost 2 bases and the J gene lost 4 bases, with 11 bases spanning the gap. The CDR3 DNA reads as TGTGCCAGCAGTTACGGAGGAAGCGGCACTGAAGCTTTCTTT. The encoded protein is CASSYGGSGTEAFF.

V and J are TRBV11-3 and TRBJ2-1; 10 bases map to TRBD2. The trim removed 5 bases at V and 8 bases at J, leaving 9 bases unmatched. CDR1 is SGHNT and CDR2 is YENEEA in the germline V gene. This CDR3 spans 15 amino acids. The CDR3 protein is CASSLKREGHDEQFF. The CDR3 bases are TGTGCCAGCAGCCTCAAGCGGGAGGGCCATGATGAGCAGTTCTTC. The full variable domain, rest sourced from reference TRBV11-3 and TRBJ2-1, is EAGVVQSPRYKIIEKKQPVAFWCNPISGHNTLYWYLQNLGQGPELLIRYENEEAVDDSQLPKDRFSAERLKGVDSTLKIQPAELGDSAVYLCASSLKREGHDEQFFGPGTRLTVL.